Shown below are 19 T cell receptor beta chains from a single sample sequenced in a study of neurological immune-mediated disorders. TCRdb recomputed calls from the 5' RACE reads with MiXCR, one row per CDR3 protein. Of around 70,000 distinct CDR3 sequences listed, roughly 5.6% were seen once; the top ten hold roughly 2.8%. Sequencing input: PBMCs. The receptors derive from a woman aged 30 to 39 with multiple sclerosis.

At least ten counts were recorded for this clonotype. J is TRBJ2-3 and V is TRBV6-6; D not resolved. Germline CDR1 is MNHNY and CDR2 is SVGAGI (reference sequence). V gave up 2 bases and J gave up 2 bases, with 8 bases separating them. The CDR3 covers 14 residues. In nucleotides, the CDR3 is TGTGCCAGCAGTTACACAGCAGCCACAGATACGCAGTATTTT. Its translation is CASSYTAATDTQYF.

The chain links TRBV20-1 to TRBJ2-1, with TRBD2 matching 11 bases. This CDR3 spans 15 amino acids. In germline, CDR1 is DFQATT, CDR2 SNEGSKA (reference sequence). The junction had 14 bases not matched to a gene; V was cut back by 6 bases and J by 10 bases. CDR3 sequence (DNA): TGCAGTGCCAGACCGGCGGGACTAGCGGCAGGAGAGCAGTTCTTC. Amino acid sequence: CSARPAGLAAGEQFF.

This clonotype was counted at least ten times. This chain uses TRBV5-1 with TRBJ2-1; TRBD2 matches at 8 bases. The germline V gene encodes CDR1 SGHRS and CDR2 YFSETQ. V was pared by 4 bases and J by 0 bases, with 3 bases of the junction left unmatched. This CDR3 is 15 amino acids long. The chain's CDR3 is CASSTSGSSYNEQFF. The CDR3 region has the DNA TGCGCCAGCAGCACTAGCGGAAGCTCCTACAATGAGCAGTTCTTC.

This clonotype showed up just a few times. The rearrangement uses TRBV6-2 or TRBV6-3 and TRBJ1-5; D possibly corresponds to TRBD1 (5 bases). This CDR3 has 13 residues. Germline V gives CDR1 MNHEY, CDR2 SVGEGT. Trimming took 6 bases from V and 5 from J, leaving 11 bases between them. For the CDR3, the DNA is TGTGCCAGCAGGCGAAGGGGCGATCAGCCCCAGCATTTT. Translating it yields CASRRRGDQPQHF.

Ten or more counts support this clonotype. This chain links TRBV20-1 with TRBJ2-1; D is possibly TRBD2 (5 bases). The CDR3 is 16 residues long. V lost 4 bases, J lost 1 base, and 17 bases lay in between. CDR1 and CDR2 (germline): DFQATT, SNEGSKA (reference sequence). CDR3 loop: CSAKPYRGASYNEQFF. CDR3 sequence (DNA): TGCAGTGCTAAGCCCTATCGGGGAGCATCCTACAATGAGCAGTTCTTC.

This clonotype was seen at least ten times. The rearrangement uses TRBV20-1 and TRBJ2-7, with TRBD1 matching over 7 bases. Germline V CDR1 and CDR2: DFQATT, SNEGSKA (reference sequence). CDR3 size: 14 residues. V trimming: 7 bases; J trimming: 4 bases; junction bases outside the gene matches: 13. The CDR3 spells CSVKRGQEGYEQYF. CDR3 nucleotide sequence: TGCAGTGTCAAGAGAGGACAGGAAGGATACGAGCAGTACTTC.

In its sample, this clonotype was seen a few times. The chain has TRBV20-1 and TRBJ2-5; D remains unclear. V shed 1 base and J shed 5 bases, with 11 bases lying between them. The CDR3 is made up of 13 amino acids. Germline-derived CDR1 and CDR2 are DFQATT and SNEGSKA (reference sequence). In DNA form, the CDR3 reads TGCAGTGCTAGAGGGACGTCGTTGGAGACCCAGTACTTC. It encodes CSARGTSLETQYF.

This clonotype has more than one count but fewer than ten. V and J are TRBV20-1 and TRBJ2-7; 9 nucleotides match TRBD2. The V and J ends lost 6 bases and 2 bases, in that order; junction bases with no gene match: 11. This CDR3 contains 15 residues. Looked up from germline, CDR1 is DFQATT and CDR2 is SNEGSKA (reference sequence). CDR3 region: CSATPGLAGTYEQYF. CDR3 sequence (DNA): TGCAGTGCGACCCCCGGGCTAGCGGGGACCTACGAGCAGTACTTC.

This clonotype has a count of ten or more. The chain is built from TRBV11-2 and TRBJ1-1; 8 bases fit TRBD1. V was clipped by 6 bases and J by 5 bases; unmatched bases: 14. Looked up from germline, CDR1 is SGHAT and CDR2 is FQNNGV. The CDR3 has 16 amino acids. For the CDR3, the DNA is TGTGCCAGCAGAGGAAGAGGACAGGGAGGAGGGACTGAAGCTTTCTTT. Amino acid sequence: CASRGRGQGGGTEAFF.

This clonotype was observed at least ten times. The chain uses TRBV15 and TRBJ2-7; the D gene is possibly TRBD2 (5 bases). This CDR3 comprises 13 residues. V was cut by 1 base and J by 6 bases, with 10 bases left in between. Germline lookup yields CDR1 LNHNV and CDR2 YYDKDF (reference sequence). Here the CDR3 DNA reads TGTGCCACCAGCAGAGGACGCGAGGGCGAGCAGTACTTC. It is translated as CATSRGREGEQYF.

This clonotype was seen more than once but under ten times. The J gene is TRBJ1-2, the V gene TRBV20-1, with 10 bases aligning to TRBD1. CDR3 length: 15 residues. Germline CDR1 DFQATT, CDR2 SNEGSKA (reference sequence). With V trimmed by 6 bases and J by 5 bases, 12 bases remained unmatched. The CDR3 reads CSAIPGTGVGYGYTF. CDR3 bases: TGCAGTGCCATCCCGGGGACAGGGGTAGGGTATGGCTACACCTTC.

Many counts were recorded for this clonotype. The chain employs TRBV9 and TRBJ1-2; D not certain. With 3 bases removed from V and 4 bases from J, the gap between germline ends came to 16 bases. The length of the CDR3 is 15 residues. Germline values: CDR1 SGDLS, CDR2 YYNGEE. The CDR3 region has the DNA TGTGCCAGCAGCGGCTTACAATACTCCCCCTATGGCTACACCTTC. Encoded protein: CASSGLQYSPYGYTF.

The table lists this clonotype with many counts. The gene calls are TRBV5-1 and TRBJ2-1, with 7 bases aligning to TRBD2. In germline, CDR1 is SGHRS, CDR2 YFSETQ. V dropped 4 bases and J dropped 6; count of bases not matched to a gene: 7. This CDR3 region has 14 residues. The CDR3 loop reads CASSPGGGGNEQFF. In DNA form, the CDR3 reads TGCGCCAGCAGCCCCGGAGGCGGGGGCAATGAGCAGTTCTTC.

The genes are TRBV5-6 and TRBJ2-7; D gene unclear. Germline V CDR1 and CDR2: SGHDT, YYEEEE. Trimming removed 7 bases at V and 6 bases at J, with 11 bases between. The CDR3 totals 11 residues. The CDR3 reads CASRHGSEQYF. The CDR3 nucleotides read TGTGCCAGCCGTCACGGGTCCGAGCAGTACTTC.

The table lists this clonotype with many counts. CDR3: CSARDREISYEQYF. Here the CDR3 DNA reads TGCAGTGCTAGAGATCGTGAGATCTCCTACGAGCAGTACTTC. V and J are TRBV20-1 and TRBJ2-7, with D unclear. V was clipped by 0 bases and J by 0 bases, with 9 bases between them. The CDR3 extends over 14 amino acids. Germline loops: CDR1 DFQATT, CDR2 SNEGSKA (reference sequence).

The sample holds many counts of this clonotype. The chain combines TRBV27 with TRBJ1-6; D not resolved. This CDR3 is 12 amino acids long. Trimming shortened V by 3 bases and J by 14 bases, and 11 bases separated the two germline ends. Germline CDR1 and CDR2: MNHEY and SMNVEV (reference sequence). The CDR3 bases are TGTGCCAGCAGTTTGGGGAGTGGGTCCCTCCACTTT. Translated, it gives CASSLGSGSLHF.

This clonotype occurred many times. V gene TRBV7-2 combines with J gene TRBJ1-3; TRBD1 aligns across 10 bases. CDR1 and CDR2 from the germline V gene are SGHTA and FQGNSA. The J segment lost 3 bases and the V segment lost 0 bases, leaving 2 bases of the junction unmatched. CDR3 size: 16 residues. The CDR3 protein is CASSLAGTGDGNTIYF. The CDR3 DNA is TGTGCCAGCAGCTTAGCCGGGACAGGGGATGGAAACACCATATATTTT.

This clonotype was found many times. V gene TRBV5-1 combines with J gene TRBJ2-1; the D gene is possibly TRBD2 (5 bases). Trimming left V 0 bases short and J 7 bases short, with 8 bases between. The CDR3 runs 13 residues. The germline V gene has CDR1 SGHRS and CDR2 YFSETQ. Written as DNA, the CDR3 is TGCGCCAGCAGCTTGGAGAGCGGAAATGAGCAGTTCTTC. Amino acid sequence: CASSLESGNEQFF. The entire variable domain, with the rest obtained from reference TRBV5-1 and TRBJ2-1, is as follows: KAGVTQTPRYLIKTRGQQVTLSCSPISGHRSVSWYQQTPGQGLQFLFEYFSETQRNKGNFPGRFSGRQFSNSRSEMNVSTLELGDSALYLCASSLESGNEQFFGPGTRLTVL.

The table lists this clonotype with many counts. J is TRBJ1-1 and V is TRBV6-5; D unclear. V dropped 3 bases and J dropped 8 bases, with 10 bases sitting between them. The CDR3 runs 12 residues. The germline V gene encodes CDR1 MNHEY and CDR2 SVGAGI. The CDR3 nucleotides are TGTGCCAGCAGTTATTTGGACGGAGAAGCTTTCTTT. The encoded protein is CASSYLDGEAFF.